This TCR beta chain was obtained from a study of spatial heterogeneity in lung cancer. Study context: Compared with alpha-chain sequences, beta-chain sequences were consistently detected in greater numbers.

The presence of a unique molecular identifier marked each TCR cDNA molecule. Using its own MiXCR run on the 5' RACE reads, TCRdb lists one record per CDR3 protein. Of thousands of distinct CDR3 sequences listed, approximately 4.5% are singletons. There are 15 residues in the CDR3. CDR1 is SGHAT, CDR2 FQNNGV, per germline. Turning to this clonotype: With a much larger clone just one base away, this may be a read error.

Described time point: sample taken at primary tumor resection. In each case, whole RNA from tumor, nontumor lung or frozen PBMC was sequenced unsorted. Donation came from roughly 72 patients with untreated early-stage non-small cell lung cancer. The receptor was isolated from a female donor with early-stage non-small cell lung cancer. This sequence joins TRBV11-2 and TRBJ1-4; D gene uncertain. This specimen was normal lung tissue next to the tumor, taken at surgery. CDR3: CASNLELQDNEKLFF. The CDR3 DNA follows: TGTGCCAGCAACTTAGAGCTTCAGGACAATGAAAAACTGTTTTTT.